Listed here are 28 T cell receptor beta chains from one sample, sequenced in a study of blood T cells in healthy people across ages. Using a J-beta primer mix together with a sample-barcoded 5' primer, a second PCR was run for roughly 6 to 12 cycles. TCRdb reanalysed the 5' RACE reads using MiXCR and keeps one entry per CDR3 protein. The table shows about 720,000 distinct CDR3 sequences, with about 20% occurring only once. The sequenced sample was blood. These receptors were taken from a man aged 65-85 years in good health.

The sample holds a few counts of this clonotype. The chain has TRBV6-2 or TRBV6-3 and TRBJ2-5, with 10 bases lining up with TRBD1. The last part of the DNA fits TRBJ2-7 better; the J call may be wrong. CDR3 length: 14 residues. Germline assignment: CDR1 MNHEY and CDR2 SVGEGT. The CDR3 sequence is CASSWDRGIYEQYV. The CDR3 bases are TGTGCCAGCAGCTGGGACAGGGGCATCTACGAGCAGTACGTC.

V usage is TRBV7-2 and J usage is TRBJ1-4, with 7 bases identical to TRBD1. Germline trimming cut 2 bases from V and 7 bases from J; bases unmatched to any gene: 7. Germline CDR1 is SGHTA and CDR2 is FQGNSA. The CDR3 is 15 residues long. The CDR3 spells CASSLLRGQGEKLFF. The CDR3 DNA reads as TGTGCCAGCAGCTTATTGAGGGGGCAGGGTGAAAAACTGTTTTTT.

This clonotype was seen only a few times. The chain joins TRBV29-1 to TRBJ2-7; D unresolved. This CDR3 region has 13 residues. Deletions cut 5 bases from V and 3 bases from J, with 14 bases between. Germline V CDR1 and CDR2: SQVTM, ANQGSEA. CDR3 sequence reads: CSVRSRTGYEQYF. The CDR3 bases are TGCAGCGTTCGATCCAGGACCGGCTACGAGCAGTACTTC.

CDR3: CASSRSTRPTDTQYF. CDR3 sequence (DNA): TGTGCCAGCAGTCGATCAACACGACCCACAGATACGCAGTATTTT. The rearrangement links TRBV6-5 to TRBJ2-3; no reliable D call. Trimming took off 5 bases at V and 2 bases at J, with 14 bases between the two ends. Per the germline V gene, CDR1 is MNHEY and CDR2 is SVGAGI. The CDR3 length is 15 residues.

This rearrangement joins TRBV14 to TRBJ2-1; D is unresolved. V lost 2 bases to trimming and J lost 0 bases, with 11 bases between them. CDR1 and CDR2 (germline): SGHDN, FVKESK. The CDR3 consists of 16 residues. The CDR3 bases are TGTGCCAGCAGCCAACTGGCAAGTAGCTCCTACAATGAGCAGTTCTTC. Translation gives CASSQLASSSYNEQFF.

J is TRBJ1-1 and V is TRBV12-3 or TRBV12-4, with a possible D match to TRBD1 (6 bases). The ends were cut back, 4 bases at V and 1 base at J, with 16 bases in the middle. The CDR3 totals 16 residues. The CDR3 loop is CASSSADSYSNTEAFF. In nucleotides, the CDR3 is TGTGCCAGCAGTTCCGCGGACAGTTATTCGAACACTGAAGCTTTCTTT.

This clonotype was detected a few times. Written as DNA, the CDR3 is TGTGCCAGCAGCCCCGGGACTGCCTACGGGCAGTACGTC. Encoded protein: CASSPGTAYGQYV. V is TRBV12-3 or TRBV12-4 and J is TRBJ2-7, with D possibly TRBD2 on 6 matching bases. The CDR3 has 13 amino acids.

With respect to this clonotype: A single base separates this from a much larger clone, so it may be a read error. The rearrangement uses TRBV28 and TRBJ1-5; D is ambiguous. CDR1 is MDHEN and CDR2 is SYDVKM in the germline V gene. The length of the CDR3 is 12 residues. In nucleotides, the CDR3 is TGTGCCAGCGGCTCCCTTAATCAGCCCCAGCGTTTT. Amino acid sequence: CASGSLNQPQRF.

This clonotype showed up just a few times. The rearrangement joins TRBV5-1 to TRBJ2-5; 10 bases align to TRBD2. The J call may be faulty, since TRBJ2-1 better matches the DNA end. This CDR3 contains 15 residues. Germline CDR1 and CDR2: SGHRS and YFSETQ. CDR3 residues: CASSSSGGAVGEQFF. DNA for the CDR3: TGCGCCAGCAGCTCAAGCGGGGGGGCGGTAGGTGAGCAGTTCTTC.

The chain combines TRBV29-1 with TRBJ2-1; D is undetermined. V was pared by 6 bases and J by 5 bases, with 2 bases between. CDR3 size: 9 residues. Germline loops: CDR1 SQVTM, CDR2 ANQGSEA. CDR3 in DNA: TGCAGCGTCGACAATGAGCAGTTCTTC. It codes for CSVDNEQFF.

The chain links TRBV7-2 to TRBJ2-3; D is unresolved. The length of the CDR3 is 14 residues. V gave up 3 bases and J gave up 1 base, with 8 bases separating them. Germline CDR1 and CDR2: SGHTA and FQGNSA. CDR3 nucleotide sequence: TGTGCCAGCAGCTTTATTGAGGGCACAGATACGCAGTATTTT. Residues: CASSFIEGTDTQYF.

The CDR3 reads CASSLVFGPDTQYF. The CDR3 bases are TGTGCCAGCAGTTTAGTCTTTGGACCAGATACGCAGTATTTT. The rearrangement joins TRBV12-3 or TRBV12-4 to TRBJ2-3; no reliable D call. This CDR3 region has 14 residues. Trimming left V 1 base short and J 4 bases short, with 9 bases between.

This clonotype was counted only a few times. The rearrangement links TRBV3-1 to TRBJ1-6; D possibly corresponds to TRBD1 (5 bases). CDR3 length: 14 amino acids. Trimming cost V 2 bases and J 7 bases, with 9 bases left between them. Germline loops: CDR1 LGHDT, CDR2 YNNKEL (reference sequence). This CDR3 is CASSQRGDNSPLHF. The DNA for the CDR3 is TGTGCCAGCAGCCAACGAGGGGACAATTCACCCCTCCACTTT.

V is TRBV6-2 or TRBV6-3 and J is TRBJ1-1, with 9 nucleotides matching TRBD1. The CDR3 contains 12 residues. Trimming at V came to 6 bases and at J to 12 bases, leaving 8 bases not matched to a gene. Germline V gene data show CDR1 as MNHEY and CDR2 as SVGEGT. This CDR3 is CASRYGQGWTFF. CDR3 bases: TGTGCCAGCAGATACGGACAGGGGTGGACTTTCTTT.

This clonotype was seen at least ten times. The gene calls are TRBV29-1 and TRBJ1-5, with 8 bases that match TRBD1. The CDR3 extends over 14 amino acids. The germline gives CDR1 SQVTM, CDR2 ANQGSEA. Trimming at V came to 7 bases and at J to 4 bases, leaving 9 bases not matched to a gene. In nucleotides, the CDR3 is TGCAGCGCACGGGAAGGGACAGGAAATCAGCCCCAGCATTTT. This codes for CSAREGTGNQPQHF.

The rearrangement joins TRBV11-2 to TRBJ2-4; TRBD1 matches at 8 bases. Germline assignment: CDR1 SGHAT and CDR2 FQNNGV. V dropped 5 bases and J dropped 8; count of bases not matched to a gene: 8. The CDR3 length is 14 residues. The CDR3 DNA reads as TGTGCCAGCAGCACAACAGGGGGTGTTGACATTCAGTACTTC. Amino acid sequence: CASSTTGGVDIQYF. Filled out from reference TRBV11-2 and TRBJ2-4, the complete variable domain reads EAGVAQSPRYKIIEKRQSVAFWCNPISGHATLYWYQQILGQGPKLLIQFQNNGVVDDSQLPKDRFSAERLKGVDSTLKIQPAKLEDSAVYLCASSTTGGVDIQYFGAGTRLSVL.

A few counts support this clonotype. The V gene is TRBV6-6, the J gene TRBJ2-2; no clear D gene. The CDR3 covers 12 residues. V lost 2 bases and J lost 7, with 5 bases in between. Germline assignment: CDR1 MNHNY and CDR2 SVGAGI (reference sequence). The DNA for the CDR3 is TGTGCCAGCAGTTACGATGTCGGGGAGCTGTTTTTT. Protein: CASSYDVGELFF.

The chain links TRBV12-3 or TRBV12-4 to TRBJ1-1, with 8 bases lining up with TRBD1. V lost 4 bases, J lost 3 bases, and 4 bases stayed unmatched. The CDR3 totals 14 residues. The CDR3 DNA sequence: TGTGCCAGCAGTTCGGACAGGGTCGACACTGAAGCTTTCTTT. The encoded protein is CASSSDRVDTEAFF.

This chain connects TRBV20-1 to TRBJ1-1; 9 bases map to TRBD1. Germline V gene data show CDR1 as DFQATT and CDR2 as SNEGSKA (reference sequence). This CDR3 contains 14 residues. Trimming at V came to 6 bases and at J to 2 bases, leaving 7 bases not matched to a gene. The CDR3 loop is CSAPRTGENTEAFF. The CDR3 DNA sequence: TGCAGTGCGCCGAGGACAGGGGAAAACACTGAAGCTTTCTTT.

The chain is built from TRBV5-1 and TRBJ2-3; the D gene is possibly TRBD2 (6 bases). The V end was cut by 1 base, the J end by 0 bases, with 15 bases between. CDR1 and CDR2 from the germline V gene are SGHRS and YFSETQ. This CDR3 region has 17 residues. CDR3 DNA sequence: TGCGCCAGCAGCTTGTTTAGTCCGGGAGCTAGCACAGATACGCAGTATTTT. Translating gives CASSLFSPGASTDTQYF.

This clonotype was counted between two and nine times. The chain joins TRBV10-3 to TRBJ1-2, with 7 bases that match TRBD1. The CDR3 has 15 residues. The junction had 8 bases not matched to a gene; V was cut back by 3 bases and J by 4 bases. Germline-derived CDR1 and CDR2 are ENHRY and SYGVKD. CDR3 in DNA: TGTGCCATCAGTGATTCGACAGGGATAGCCTATGGCTACACCTTC. Its translation: CAISDSTGIAYGYTF.

V and J are TRBV7-2 and TRBJ1-2; D is unclear. CDR1 is SGHTA and CDR2 is FQGNSA in the germline V gene. This CDR3 has 14 amino acids. Trimming removed 3 bases at V and 4 bases at J, with 12 bases between. In DNA form, the CDR3 reads TGTGCCAGCAGCTTTCGTCGAGAACCCTATGGCTACACCTTC. Its translation is CASSFRREPYGYTF. Full variable domain (missing parts from reference TRBV7-2 and TRBJ1-2): GAGVSQSPSNKVTEKGKDVELRCDPISGHTALYWYRQSLGQGLEFLIYFQGNSAPDKSGLPSDRFSAERTGGSVSTLTIQRTQQEDSAVYLCASSFRREPYGYTFGSGTRLTVV.

This clonotype was counted ten times or more. The rearrangement links TRBV5-1 to TRBJ1-4, with 8 bases matching TRBD1. The germline V gene encodes CDR1 SGHRS and CDR2 YFSETQ. The trim removed 0 bases at V and 3 bases at J, leaving 4 bases unmatched. The CDR3 spans 16 residues. The CDR3 DNA follows: TGCGCCAGCAGCTTGGCCAGGGGGCTAGCTAATGAAAAACTGTTTTTT. It codes for CASSLARGLANEKLFF.

In its sample, this clonotype was seen a few times. The V call is TRBV14, the J call TRBJ2-3; D remains unclear. Trimming removed 0 bases from V and 6 bases from J, with 7 bases in between. The CDR3 runs to 13 residues. In germline, CDR1 is SGHDN, CDR2 FVKESK. The CDR3 loop reads CASSQELGDTQYF. In DNA, the CDR3 is TGTGCCAGCAGCCAAGAGCTAGGGGATACGCAGTATTTT.

This clonotype was observed many times. The rearrangement uses TRBV18 and TRBJ2-5, with D hard to call. The germline V and J ends were trimmed by 0 bases and 2 bases, with 7 bases remaining between them. Germline V lookup: CDR1 KGHSH, CDR2 LQKENI. CDR3 size: 14 residues. The CDR3: CASSPPPGQETQYF. The CDR3 DNA reads TGTGCCAGCTCACCACCTCCCGGACAAGAGACCCAGTACTTC.

The chain links TRBV15 to TRBJ2-6, with D hard to call. The germline gives CDR1 LNHNV, CDR2 YYDKDF (reference sequence). V was clipped by 0 bases and J by 4 bases, with 7 bases between them. The CDR3 is made up of 15 amino acids. The CDR3 spells CATSRESLGANVLTF. CDR3 in DNA: TGTGCCACCAGCAGAGAAAGTTTGGGGGCCAACGTCCTGACTTTC.

The genes are TRBV29-1 and TRBJ2-3, with a weak D call TRBD1 (5 bases). Trimming cost V 3 bases and J 3 bases, with 13 bases left between them. The CDR3 runs to 14 residues. Germline lookup yields CDR1 SQVTM and CDR2 ANQGSEA. In DNA, the CDR3 is TGCAGCGTTGATGGTGGGGCCGGGACAGATACGCAGTATTTT. This codes for CSVDGGAGTDTQYF.

This chain connects TRBV5-1 to TRBJ1-1; 7 bases fit TRBD1. The CDR3 has 15 residues. CDR1 is SGHRS, CDR2 YFSETQ, per germline. V lost 7 bases to trimming and J lost 4 bases; unmatched junction nucleotides: 13. CDR3 residues: CASGGQREVSTEAFF. As DNA, the CDR3 is TGCGCCAGCGGGGGACAGCGGGAAGTGAGCACTGAAGCTTTCTTT.